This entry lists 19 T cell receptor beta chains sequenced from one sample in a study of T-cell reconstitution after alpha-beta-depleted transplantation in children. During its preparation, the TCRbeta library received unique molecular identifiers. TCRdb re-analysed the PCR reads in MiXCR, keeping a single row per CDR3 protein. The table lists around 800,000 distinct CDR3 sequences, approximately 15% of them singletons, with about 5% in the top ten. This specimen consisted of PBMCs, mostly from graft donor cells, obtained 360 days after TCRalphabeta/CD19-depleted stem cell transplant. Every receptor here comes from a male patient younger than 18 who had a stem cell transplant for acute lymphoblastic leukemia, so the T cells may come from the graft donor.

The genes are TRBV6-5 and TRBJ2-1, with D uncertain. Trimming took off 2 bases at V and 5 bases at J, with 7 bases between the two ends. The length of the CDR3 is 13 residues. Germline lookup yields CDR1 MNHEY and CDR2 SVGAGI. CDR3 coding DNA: TGTGCCAGCAGTTACGGGTTTCACAATGAGCAGTTCTTC. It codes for CASSYGFHNEQFF.

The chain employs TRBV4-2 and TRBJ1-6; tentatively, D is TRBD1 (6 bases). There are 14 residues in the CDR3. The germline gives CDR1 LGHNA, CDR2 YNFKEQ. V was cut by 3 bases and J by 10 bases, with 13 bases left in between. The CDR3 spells CASSQFLQGSPLHF. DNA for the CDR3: TGTGCCAGCAGCCAGTTCTTACAGGGCTCACCCCTCCACTTT.

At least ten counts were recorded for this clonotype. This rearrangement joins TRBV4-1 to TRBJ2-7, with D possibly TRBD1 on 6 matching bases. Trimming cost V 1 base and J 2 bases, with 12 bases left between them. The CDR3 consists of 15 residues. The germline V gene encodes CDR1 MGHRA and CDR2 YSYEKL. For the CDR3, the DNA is TGCGCCAGCAGCCAAGTGGGCACAGGGACCTACGAGCAGTACTTC. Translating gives CASSQVGTGTYEQYF.

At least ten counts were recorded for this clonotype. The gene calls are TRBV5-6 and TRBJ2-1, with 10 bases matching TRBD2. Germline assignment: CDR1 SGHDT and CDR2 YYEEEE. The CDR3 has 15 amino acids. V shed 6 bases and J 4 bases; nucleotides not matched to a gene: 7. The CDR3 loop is CASTLAGARYNEQFF. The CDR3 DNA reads TGTGCCAGCACCCTAGCGGGAGCAAGGTACAATGAGCAGTTCTTC.

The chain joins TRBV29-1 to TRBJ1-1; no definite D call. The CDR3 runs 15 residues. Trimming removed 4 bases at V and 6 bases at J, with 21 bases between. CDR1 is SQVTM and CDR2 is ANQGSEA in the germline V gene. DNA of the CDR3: TGCAGCGTTGTCCTAAGGCGGGTTACAAAACCTGAAGCTTTCTTT. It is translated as CSVVLRRVTKPEAFF.

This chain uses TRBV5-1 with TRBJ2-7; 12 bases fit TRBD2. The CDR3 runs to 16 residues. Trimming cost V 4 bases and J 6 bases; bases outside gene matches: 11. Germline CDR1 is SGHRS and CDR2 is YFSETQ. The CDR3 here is CASSLTGTSGSLEQYF. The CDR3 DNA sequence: TGCGCCAGCAGCCTGACCGGGACTAGCGGGTCCCTCGAGCAGTACTTC.

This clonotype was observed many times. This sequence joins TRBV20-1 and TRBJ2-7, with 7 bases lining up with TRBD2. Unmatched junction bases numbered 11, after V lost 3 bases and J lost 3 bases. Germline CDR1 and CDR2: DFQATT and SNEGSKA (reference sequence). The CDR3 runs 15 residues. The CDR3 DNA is TGCAGTGCTAGCCCCTGGCGGGAGACGCTCTACGAGCAGTACTTC. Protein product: CSASPWRETLYEQYF.

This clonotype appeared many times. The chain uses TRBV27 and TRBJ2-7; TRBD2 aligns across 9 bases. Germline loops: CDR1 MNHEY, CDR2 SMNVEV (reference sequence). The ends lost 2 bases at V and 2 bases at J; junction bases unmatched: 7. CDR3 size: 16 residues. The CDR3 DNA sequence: TGTGCCAGCAGTTTACTGGTAGCGGGAGCGGCCTACGAGCAGTACTTC. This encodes CASSLLVAGAAYEQYF.

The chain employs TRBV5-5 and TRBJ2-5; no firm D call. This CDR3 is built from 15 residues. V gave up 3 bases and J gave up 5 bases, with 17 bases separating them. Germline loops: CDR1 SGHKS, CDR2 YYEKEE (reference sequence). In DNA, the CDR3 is TGTGCCAGCAGCTCCCAAGTGTTGGCCGGCGAGACCCAGTACTTC. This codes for CASSSQVLAGETQYF.

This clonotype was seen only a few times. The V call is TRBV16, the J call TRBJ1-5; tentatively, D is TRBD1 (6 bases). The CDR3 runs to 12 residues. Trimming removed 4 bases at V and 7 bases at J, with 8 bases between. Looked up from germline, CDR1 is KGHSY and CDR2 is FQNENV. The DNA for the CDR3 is TGTGCCAGCAGCCCTGGACAGCAGCCCCAGCATTTT. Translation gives CASSPGQQPQHF.

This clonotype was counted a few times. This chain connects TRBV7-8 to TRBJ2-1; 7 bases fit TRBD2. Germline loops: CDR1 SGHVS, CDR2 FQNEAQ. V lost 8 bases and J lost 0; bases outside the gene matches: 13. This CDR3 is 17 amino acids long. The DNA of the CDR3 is TGTGCCAGCCGCCAACGTAGGGGCGGGAGCTCCTACAATGAGCAGTTCTTC. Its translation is CASRQRRGGSSYNEQFF.

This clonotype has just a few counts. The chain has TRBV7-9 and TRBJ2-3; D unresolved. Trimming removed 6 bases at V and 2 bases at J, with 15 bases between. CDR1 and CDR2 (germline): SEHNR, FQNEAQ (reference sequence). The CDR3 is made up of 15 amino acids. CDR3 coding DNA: TGTGCCAGCAGGCACGTAGGGCAGCCCACAGATACGCAGTATTTT. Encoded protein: CASRHVGQPTDTQYF.

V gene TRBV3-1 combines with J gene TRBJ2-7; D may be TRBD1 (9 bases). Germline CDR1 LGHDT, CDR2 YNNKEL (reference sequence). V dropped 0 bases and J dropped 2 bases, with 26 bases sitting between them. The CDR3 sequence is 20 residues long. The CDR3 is CASSQDGGDLPGQGPYEQYF. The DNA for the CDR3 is TGTGCCAGCAGCCAAGACGGGGGGGACCTACCGGGACAGGGTCCCTACGAGCAGTACTTC.

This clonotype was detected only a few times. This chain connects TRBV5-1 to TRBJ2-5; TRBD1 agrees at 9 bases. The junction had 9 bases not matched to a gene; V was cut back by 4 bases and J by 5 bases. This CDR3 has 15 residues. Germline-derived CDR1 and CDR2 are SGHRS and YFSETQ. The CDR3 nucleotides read TGCGCCAGCAGCCCCGGGACAGGGCTTGATGAGACCCAGTACTTC. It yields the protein CASSPGTGLDETQYF.

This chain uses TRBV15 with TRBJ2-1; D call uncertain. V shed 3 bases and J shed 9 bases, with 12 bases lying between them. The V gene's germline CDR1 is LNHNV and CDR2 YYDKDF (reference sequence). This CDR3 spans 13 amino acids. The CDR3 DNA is TGTGCCACCAGCAGCTACCGGCCGGGTGAGCAGTTCTTC. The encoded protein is CATSSYRPGEQFF.

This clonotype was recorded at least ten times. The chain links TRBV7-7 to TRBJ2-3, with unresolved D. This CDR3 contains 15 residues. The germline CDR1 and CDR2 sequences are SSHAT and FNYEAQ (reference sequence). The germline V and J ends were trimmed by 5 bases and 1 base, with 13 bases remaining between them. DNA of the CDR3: TGTGCCAGCAGCACGGGCCCTCTTCGCACAGATACGCAGTATTTT. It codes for CASSTGPLRTDTQYF. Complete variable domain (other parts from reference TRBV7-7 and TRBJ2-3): GAGVSQSPRYKVTKRGQDVTLRCDPISSHATLYWYQQALGQGPEFLTYFNYEAQPDKSGLPSDRFSAERPEGSISTLTIQRTEQRDSAMYRCASSTGPLRTDTQYFGPGTRLTVL.

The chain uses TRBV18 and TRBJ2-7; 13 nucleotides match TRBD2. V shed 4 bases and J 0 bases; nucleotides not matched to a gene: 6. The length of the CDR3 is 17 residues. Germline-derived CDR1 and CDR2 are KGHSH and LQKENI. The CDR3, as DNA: TGTGCCAGCTCACAAGGGACTAGCGGGATTCTCTCCTACGAGCAGTACTTC. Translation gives CASSQGTSGILSYEQYF.

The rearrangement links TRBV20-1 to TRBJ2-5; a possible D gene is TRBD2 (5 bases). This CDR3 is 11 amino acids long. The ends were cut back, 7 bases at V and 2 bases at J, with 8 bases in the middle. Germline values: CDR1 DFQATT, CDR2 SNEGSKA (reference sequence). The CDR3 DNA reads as TGCAGTGTGGAGGAGCAAGAGACCCAGTACTTC. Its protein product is CSVEEQETQYF.

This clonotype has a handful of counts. CDR3 region: CASSLGLNEKLFF. The CDR3, as DNA: TGCGCCAGCAGCTTGGGCCTTAATGAAAAACTGTTTTTT. This chain links TRBV5-1 with TRBJ1-4; D remains ambiguous. CDR1 is SGHRS, CDR2 YFSETQ, per germline. The CDR3 has 13 residues. Trimming pared 0 bases from V and 4 bases from J, leaving 4 bases between.